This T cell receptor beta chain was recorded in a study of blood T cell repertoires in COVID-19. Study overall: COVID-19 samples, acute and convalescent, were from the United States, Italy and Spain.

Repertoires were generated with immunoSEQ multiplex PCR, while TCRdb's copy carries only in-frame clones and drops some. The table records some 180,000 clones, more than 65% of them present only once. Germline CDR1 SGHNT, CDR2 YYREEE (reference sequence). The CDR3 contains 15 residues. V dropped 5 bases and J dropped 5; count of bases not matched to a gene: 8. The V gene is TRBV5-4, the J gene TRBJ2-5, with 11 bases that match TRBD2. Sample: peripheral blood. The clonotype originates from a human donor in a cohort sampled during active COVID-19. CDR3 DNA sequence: TGTGCCAGCAGGGTAGCGGGAGGGTTGCGCGAGACCCAGTACTTC. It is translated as CASRVAGGLRETQYF.